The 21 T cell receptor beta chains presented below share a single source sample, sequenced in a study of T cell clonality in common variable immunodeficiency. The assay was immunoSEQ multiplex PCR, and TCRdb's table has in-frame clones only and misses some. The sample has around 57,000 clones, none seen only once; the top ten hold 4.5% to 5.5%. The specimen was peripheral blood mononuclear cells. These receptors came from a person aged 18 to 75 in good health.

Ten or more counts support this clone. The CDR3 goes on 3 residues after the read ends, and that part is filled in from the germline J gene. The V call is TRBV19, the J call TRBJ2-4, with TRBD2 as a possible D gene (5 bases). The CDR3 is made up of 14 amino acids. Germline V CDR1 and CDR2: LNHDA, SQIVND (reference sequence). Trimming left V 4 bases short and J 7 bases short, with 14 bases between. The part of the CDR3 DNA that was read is TGTGCCAGTAGTAATGGATACGGCGGGAACATT. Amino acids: CASSNGYGGNI. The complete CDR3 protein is CASSNGYGGNIQYF. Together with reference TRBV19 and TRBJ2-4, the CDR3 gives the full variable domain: DGGITQSPKYLFRKEGQNVTLSCEQNLNHDAMYWYRQDPGQGLRLIYYSQIVNDFQKGDIAEGYSVSREKKESFPLTVTSAQKNPTAFYLCASSNGYGGNIQYFGAGTRLSVL.

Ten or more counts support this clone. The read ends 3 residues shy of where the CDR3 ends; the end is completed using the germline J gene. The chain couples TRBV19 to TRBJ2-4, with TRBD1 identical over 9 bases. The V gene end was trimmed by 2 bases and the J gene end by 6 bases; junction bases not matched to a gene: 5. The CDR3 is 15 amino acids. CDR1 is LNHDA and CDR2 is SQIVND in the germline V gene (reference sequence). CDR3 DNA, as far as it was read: TGTGCCAGTAGTATATCGGACAGGGGAGGAAACATT. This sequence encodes CASSISDRGGNI. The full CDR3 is CASSISDRGGNIQYF.

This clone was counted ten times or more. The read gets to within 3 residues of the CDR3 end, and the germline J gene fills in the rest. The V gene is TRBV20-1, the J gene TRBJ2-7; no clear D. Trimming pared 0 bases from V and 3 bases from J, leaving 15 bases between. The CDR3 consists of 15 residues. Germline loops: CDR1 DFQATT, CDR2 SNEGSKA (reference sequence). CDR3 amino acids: CSARDTEGLVYEQYF. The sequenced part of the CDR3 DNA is TGCAGTGCTAGAGATACCGAAGGCCTGGTCTACGAG.

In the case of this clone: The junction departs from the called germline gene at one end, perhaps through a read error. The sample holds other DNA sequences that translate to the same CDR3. This chain's CDR3 is CASSSDRATNEKLFF. The DNA read from the CDR3 is TGCGCCAGCAGTTCGGACAGAGCAACTAATGAGAAA. The rearrangement links TRBV5-1 to TRBJ1-4; possible D gene TRBD1, 6 bases. The read ends 3 residues shy of where the CDR3 ends; the end is completed using the germline J gene. Per germline, CDR1 SGHRS and CDR2 YFSETQ. The CDR3 consists of 15 residues. Complete variable domain (other parts from reference TRBV5-1 and TRBJ1-4): KAGVTQTPRYLIKTRGQQVTLSCSPISGHRSVSWYQQTPGQGLQFLFEYFSETQRNKGNFPGRFSGRQFSNSRSEMNVSTLELGDSALYLCASSSDRATNEKLFFGSGTQLSVL.

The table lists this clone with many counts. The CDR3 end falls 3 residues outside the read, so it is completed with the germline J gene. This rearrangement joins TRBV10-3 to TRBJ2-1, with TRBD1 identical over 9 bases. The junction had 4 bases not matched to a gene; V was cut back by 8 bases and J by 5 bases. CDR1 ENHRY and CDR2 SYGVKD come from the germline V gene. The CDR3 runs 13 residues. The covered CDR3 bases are TGTGCCATCGAAAGACAGGGGGACAATGAG. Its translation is CAIERQGDNE. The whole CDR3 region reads CAIERQGDNEQFF.

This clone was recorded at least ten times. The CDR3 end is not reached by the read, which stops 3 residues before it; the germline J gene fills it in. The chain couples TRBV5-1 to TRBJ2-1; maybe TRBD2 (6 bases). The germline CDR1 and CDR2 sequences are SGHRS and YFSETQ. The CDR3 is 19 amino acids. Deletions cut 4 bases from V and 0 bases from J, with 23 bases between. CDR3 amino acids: CASSPGGAGSKISYNEQFF. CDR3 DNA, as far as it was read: TGCGCCAGCAGCCCCGGCGGTGCGGGGTCTAAGATCTCCTACAATGAG.

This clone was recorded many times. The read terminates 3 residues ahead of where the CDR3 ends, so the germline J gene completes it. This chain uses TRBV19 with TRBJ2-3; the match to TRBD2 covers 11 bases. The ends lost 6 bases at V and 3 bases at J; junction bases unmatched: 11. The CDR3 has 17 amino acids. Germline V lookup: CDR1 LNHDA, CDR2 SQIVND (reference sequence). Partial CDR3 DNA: TGTGCCAGTAGCCCCCAACTAGCGGGAGTTCGTACAGATACG. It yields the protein CASSPQLAGVRTDT. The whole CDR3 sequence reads CASSPQLAGVRTDTQYF.

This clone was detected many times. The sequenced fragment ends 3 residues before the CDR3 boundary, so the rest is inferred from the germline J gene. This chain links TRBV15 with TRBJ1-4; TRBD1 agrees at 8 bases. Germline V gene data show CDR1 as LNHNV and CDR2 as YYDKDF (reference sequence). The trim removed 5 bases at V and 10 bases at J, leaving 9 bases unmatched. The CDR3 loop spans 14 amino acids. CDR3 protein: CATSSQAGGVKLFF. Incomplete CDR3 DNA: TGTGCCACCAGCTCCCAGGCAGGGGGCGTAAAA.

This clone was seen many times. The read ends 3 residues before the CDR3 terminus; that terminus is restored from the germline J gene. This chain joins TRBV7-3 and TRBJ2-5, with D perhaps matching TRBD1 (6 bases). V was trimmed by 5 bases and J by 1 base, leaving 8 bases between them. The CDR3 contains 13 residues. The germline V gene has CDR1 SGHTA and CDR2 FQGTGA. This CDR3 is CASSPGVQETQYF. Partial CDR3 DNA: TGTGCCAGCAGCCCAGGGGTCCAAGAGACC.

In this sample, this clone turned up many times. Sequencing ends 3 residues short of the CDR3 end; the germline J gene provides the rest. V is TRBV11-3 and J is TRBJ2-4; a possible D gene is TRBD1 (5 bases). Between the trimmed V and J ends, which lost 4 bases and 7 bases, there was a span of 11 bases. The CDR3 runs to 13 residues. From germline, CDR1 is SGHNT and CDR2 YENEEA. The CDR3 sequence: CASSSLDSNIQYF. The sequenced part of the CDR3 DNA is TGTGCCAGCAGCTCCCTCGACAGCAACATT.

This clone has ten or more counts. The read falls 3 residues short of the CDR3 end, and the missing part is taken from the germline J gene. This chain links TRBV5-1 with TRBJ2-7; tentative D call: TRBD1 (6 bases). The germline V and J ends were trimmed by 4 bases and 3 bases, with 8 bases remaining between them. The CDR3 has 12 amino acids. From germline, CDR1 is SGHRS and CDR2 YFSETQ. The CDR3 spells CASSPDSYEQYF. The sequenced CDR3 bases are TGCGCCAGCAGCCCGGACAGCTACGAG.

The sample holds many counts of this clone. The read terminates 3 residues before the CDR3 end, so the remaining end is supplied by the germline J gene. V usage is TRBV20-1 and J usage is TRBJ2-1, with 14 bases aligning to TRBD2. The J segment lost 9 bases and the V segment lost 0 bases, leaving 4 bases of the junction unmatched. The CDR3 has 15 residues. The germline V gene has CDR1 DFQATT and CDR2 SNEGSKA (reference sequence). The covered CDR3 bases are TGCAGTGCTAGAGATGGGACTAGCGGGAGAGTTGAG. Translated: CSARDGTSGRVE. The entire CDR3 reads CSARDGTSGRVEQFF.

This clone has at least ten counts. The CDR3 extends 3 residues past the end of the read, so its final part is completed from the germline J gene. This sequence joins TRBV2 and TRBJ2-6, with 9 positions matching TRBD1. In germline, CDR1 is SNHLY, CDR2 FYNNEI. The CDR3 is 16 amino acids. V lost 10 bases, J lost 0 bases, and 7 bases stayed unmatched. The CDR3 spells CAIRQGVVSGANVLTF. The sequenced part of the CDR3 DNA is TGTGCCATTCGACAGGGGGTGGTCTCTGGGGCCAACGTC. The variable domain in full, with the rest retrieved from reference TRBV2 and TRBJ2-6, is EPEVTQTPSHQVTQMGQEVILRCVPISNHLYFYWYRQILGQKVEFLVSFYNNEISEKSEIFDDQFSVERPDGSNFTLKIRSTKLEDSAMYFCAIRQGVVSGANVLTFGAGSRLTVL.

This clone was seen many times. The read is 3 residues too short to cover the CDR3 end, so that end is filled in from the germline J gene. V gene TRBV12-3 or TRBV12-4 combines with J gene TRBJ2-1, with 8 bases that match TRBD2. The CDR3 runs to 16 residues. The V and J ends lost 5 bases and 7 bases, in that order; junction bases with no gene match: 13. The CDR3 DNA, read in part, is TGTGCCAGCAGTCCCTTTGCGGCGGGAGGAGCGAATGAG. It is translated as CASSPFAAGGANE. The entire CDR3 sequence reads CASSPFAAGGANEQFF.

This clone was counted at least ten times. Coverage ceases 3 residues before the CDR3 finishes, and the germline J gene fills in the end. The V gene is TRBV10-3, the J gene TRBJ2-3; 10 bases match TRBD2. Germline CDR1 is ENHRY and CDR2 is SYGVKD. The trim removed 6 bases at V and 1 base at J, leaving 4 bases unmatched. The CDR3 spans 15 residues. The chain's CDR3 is CAISRGLAGTDTQYF. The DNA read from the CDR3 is TGTGCCATCAGCCGCGGACTAGCGGGCACAGATACG.

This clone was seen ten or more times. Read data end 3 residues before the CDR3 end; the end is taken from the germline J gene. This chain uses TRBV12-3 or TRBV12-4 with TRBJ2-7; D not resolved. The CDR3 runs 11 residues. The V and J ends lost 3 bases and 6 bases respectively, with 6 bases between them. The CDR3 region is CASSFRGEQYF. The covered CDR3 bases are TGTGCCAGCAGTTTTCGCGGCGAG.

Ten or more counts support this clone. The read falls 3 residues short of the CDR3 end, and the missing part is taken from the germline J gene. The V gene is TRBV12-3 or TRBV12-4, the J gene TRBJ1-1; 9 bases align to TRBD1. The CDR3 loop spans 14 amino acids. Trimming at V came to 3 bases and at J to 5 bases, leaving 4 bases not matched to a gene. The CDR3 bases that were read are TGTGCCAGCAGTTTGACAGGGGGTGATACTGAA. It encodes CASSLTGGDTE. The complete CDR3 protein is CASSLTGGDTEAFF.

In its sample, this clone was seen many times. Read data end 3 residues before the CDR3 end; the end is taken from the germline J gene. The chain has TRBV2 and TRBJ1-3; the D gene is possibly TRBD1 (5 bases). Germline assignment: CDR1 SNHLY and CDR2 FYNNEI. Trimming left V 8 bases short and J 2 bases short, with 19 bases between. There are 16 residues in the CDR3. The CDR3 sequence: CASSPEGVATGNTIYF. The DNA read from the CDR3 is TGTGCCAGCTCCCCGGAAGGGGTGGCGACTGGAAACACC.

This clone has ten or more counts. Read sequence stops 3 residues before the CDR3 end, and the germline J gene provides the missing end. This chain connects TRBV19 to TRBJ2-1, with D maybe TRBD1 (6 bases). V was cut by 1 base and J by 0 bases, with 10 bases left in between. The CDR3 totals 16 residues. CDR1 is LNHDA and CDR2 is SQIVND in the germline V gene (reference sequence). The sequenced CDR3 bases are TGTGCCAGTAGTATAGGGGACACCCCCTCCTACAATGAG. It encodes CASSIGDTPSYNE. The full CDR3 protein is CASSIGDTPSYNEQFF.

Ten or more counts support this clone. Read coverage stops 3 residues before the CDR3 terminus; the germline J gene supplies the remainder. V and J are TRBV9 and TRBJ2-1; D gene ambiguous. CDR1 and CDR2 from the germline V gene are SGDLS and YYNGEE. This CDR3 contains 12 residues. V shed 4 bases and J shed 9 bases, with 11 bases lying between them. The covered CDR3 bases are TGTGCCAGCAGCTCAAGCTATCCTGAG. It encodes CASSSSYPE. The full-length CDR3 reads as CASSSSYPEQFF.

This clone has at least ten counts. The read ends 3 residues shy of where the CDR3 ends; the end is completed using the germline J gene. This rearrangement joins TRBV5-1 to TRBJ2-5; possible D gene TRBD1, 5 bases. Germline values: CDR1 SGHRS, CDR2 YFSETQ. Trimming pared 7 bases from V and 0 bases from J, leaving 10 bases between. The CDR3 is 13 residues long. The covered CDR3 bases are TGCGCCAGCCGGACACCCAACCAAGAGACC. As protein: CASRTPNQET. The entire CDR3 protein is CASRTPNQETQYF.